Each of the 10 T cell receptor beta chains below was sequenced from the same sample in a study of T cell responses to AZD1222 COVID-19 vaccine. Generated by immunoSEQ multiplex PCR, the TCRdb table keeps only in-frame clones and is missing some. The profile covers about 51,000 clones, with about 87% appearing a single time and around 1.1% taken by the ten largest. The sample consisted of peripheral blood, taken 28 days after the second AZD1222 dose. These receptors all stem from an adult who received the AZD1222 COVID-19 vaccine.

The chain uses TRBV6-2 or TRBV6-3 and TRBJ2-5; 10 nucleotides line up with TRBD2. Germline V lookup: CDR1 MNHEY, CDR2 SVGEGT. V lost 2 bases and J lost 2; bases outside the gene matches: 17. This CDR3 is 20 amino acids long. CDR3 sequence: CASSYRARGLYSGRQETQYF. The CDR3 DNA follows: TGTGCCAGCAGTTACCGCGCCAGGGGGCTCTATAGCGGGAGGCAAGAGACCCAGTACTTC.

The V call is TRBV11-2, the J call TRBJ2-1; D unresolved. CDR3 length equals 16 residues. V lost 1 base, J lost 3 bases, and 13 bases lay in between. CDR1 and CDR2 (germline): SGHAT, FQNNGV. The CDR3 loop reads CASSLGGLEDYNEQFF. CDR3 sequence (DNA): TGTGCCAGCAGCTTAGGGGGTCTGGAAGACTACAATGAGCAGTTCTTC. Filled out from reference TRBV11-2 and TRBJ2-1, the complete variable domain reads EAGVAQSPRYKIIEKRQSVAFWCNPISGHATLYWYQQILGQGPKLLIQFQNNGVVDDSQLPKDRFSAERLKGVDSTLKIQPAKLEDSAVYLCASSLGGLEDYNEQFFGPGTRLTVL.

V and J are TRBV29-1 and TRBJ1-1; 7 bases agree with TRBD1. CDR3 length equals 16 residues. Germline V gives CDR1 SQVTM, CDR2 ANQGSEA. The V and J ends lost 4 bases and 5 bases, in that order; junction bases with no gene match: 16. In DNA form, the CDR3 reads TGCAGCGTTGGGGGGGACAGAGGGAGGGTGAGGACTGAAGCTTTCTTT. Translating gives CSVGGDRGRVRTEAFF.

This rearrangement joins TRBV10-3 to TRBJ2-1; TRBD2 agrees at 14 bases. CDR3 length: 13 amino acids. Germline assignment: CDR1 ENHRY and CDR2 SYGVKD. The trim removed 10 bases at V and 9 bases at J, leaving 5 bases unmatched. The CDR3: CATGLAGEAEQFF. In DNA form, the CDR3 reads TGTGCCACGGGACTAGCGGGAGAGGCTGAGCAGTTCTTC.

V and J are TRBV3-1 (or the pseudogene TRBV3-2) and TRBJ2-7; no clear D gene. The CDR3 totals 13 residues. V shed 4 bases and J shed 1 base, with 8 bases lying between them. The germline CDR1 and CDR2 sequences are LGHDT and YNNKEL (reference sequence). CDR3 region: CASSPLYSYEQYF. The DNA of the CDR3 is TGTGCCAGCAGCCCCCTTTATTCCTACGAGCAGTACTTC.

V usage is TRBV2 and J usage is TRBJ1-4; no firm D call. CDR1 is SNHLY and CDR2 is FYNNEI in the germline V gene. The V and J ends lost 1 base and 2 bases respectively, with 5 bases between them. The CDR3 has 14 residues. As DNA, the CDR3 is TGTGCCAGCAGTGAAGGCGGCACTAATGAAAAACTGTTTTTT. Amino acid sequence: CASSEGGTNEKLFF.

The CDR3 is CASSPAPYTSGRNSYEQYF. The DNA for the CDR3 is TGTGCCAGCAGCCCGGCTCCCTATACTAGCGGGAGGAACTCCTACGAGCAGTACTTC. This chain links TRBV3-1 (or the pseudogene TRBV3-2) with TRBJ2-7; 12 bases fit TRBD2. CDR1 LGHDT and CDR2 YNNKEL come from the germline V gene (reference sequence). The ends lost 4 bases at V and 0 bases at J; junction bases unmatched: 13. The CDR3 has 19 amino acids.

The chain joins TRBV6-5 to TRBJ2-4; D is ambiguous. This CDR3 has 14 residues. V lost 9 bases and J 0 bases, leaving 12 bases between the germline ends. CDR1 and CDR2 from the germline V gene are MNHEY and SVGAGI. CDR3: CASFAASAKNIQYF. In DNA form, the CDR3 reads TGTGCCAGTTTCGCCGCGTCAGCCAAAAACATTCAGTACTTC.

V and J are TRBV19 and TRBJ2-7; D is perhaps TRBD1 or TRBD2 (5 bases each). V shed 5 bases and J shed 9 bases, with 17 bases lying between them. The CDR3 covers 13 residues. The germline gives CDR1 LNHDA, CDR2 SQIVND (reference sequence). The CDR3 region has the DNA TGTGCCAGTAGTCGAGATGGGGGAGTAGGGCAGTACTTC. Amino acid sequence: CASSRDGGVGQYF.

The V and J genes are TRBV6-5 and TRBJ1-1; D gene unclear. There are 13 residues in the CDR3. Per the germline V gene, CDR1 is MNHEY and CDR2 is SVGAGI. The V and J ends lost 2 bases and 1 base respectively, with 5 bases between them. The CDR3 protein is CASSYAANTEAFF. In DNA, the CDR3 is TGTGCCAGCAGTTACGCAGCGAACACTGAAGCTTTCTTT.